The source of this TCR delta chain is a study of γδ T cells in repeated Plasmodium falciparum infection. Study-wide context: Age- and gender-matched Australian children served as comparison for malaria-exposed Malian children. Study findings and constraints: Vgamma9/Vdelta2+ T cells showed a stable polyclonal repertoire with shared TCRgamma sequences.

Flow sorting of PBMC yielded separate Vgamma9/Vdelta2+ and Vdelta2-negative gammadelta T cell populations for bulk repertoire analysis. CDR1 GEAIGNYY and CDR2 EKD come from the germline V gene. There are 18 residues in the CDR3. Sequencing covered both gamma and delta TCR chains per sample. TCRdb called clones anew from the multiplex PCR reads with CATT. This table has approximately 90,000 delta-chain clones, 0.8% to 1% appearing once. This clone was observed a few times. What it binds is not known. The protein TCRdb gives is from a much larger clone and does not agree with this DNA's translation at residue 16, likely a read error; the protein shown here comes from the DNA.

This receptor was taken from a pool of human donors (malaria-infected and uninfected, not separated). For the V gene the call is TRDV2; the J gene has no call; the D segment call TRDD3 is taken from the table without a DNA check. The sequencing input was gamma-delta T cells from blood. CDR3 DNA sequence: TGTGCCTGTGACGCCCCCAGGGCGGGGGACCCGTACACCGATAAACCCATCTTT. This gives the protein CACDAPRAGDPYTDKPIF.